This TCR beta chain was documented in a study of T cells after posttransplantation cyclophosphamide. A note on this clone: Its antigen is unidentified.

Per germline, CDR1 SGHAT and CDR2 FQNNGV. J was trimmed by 10 bases and V by 4 bases; bases with no gene match: 5. This CDR3 is 12 amino acids long. This related bone marrow graft donor gave peripheral blood on the day of marrow donation. TCRdb keeps only in-frame clones here, not all; method: immunoSEQ multiplex PCR. The sample comprises tens of thousands of clones, about 91% of which are singletons, and less than 3.5% rests with the top ten. Whole-study results and caveats: Recipient CMV seropositivity and CMV reactivation strongly tracked TRB clonality. Skin or GI-infiltrating T cells shared few TRB sequences with blood.

The receptor was isolated from a woman aged 50 to 65 in good health and a related stem cell transplant donor. The sample taken for sequencing was PBMCs. V usage is TRBV11-2 and J usage is TRBJ1-1; 8 bases align to TRBD1. CDR3 sequence: CASSSTGASAFF. In nucleotides, the CDR3 is TGTGCCAGCAGCTCGACAGGGGCATCAGCTTTCTTT.